The sequence of this T cell receptor beta chain was determined in a study of CD4 and CD8 cells across lung adenocarcinoma regions. TCRdb fed the PCR reads into MiXCR, producing one record per CDR3 protein. Among about 12,000 distinct CDR3 sequences listed, roughly 50% were seen once. The patients had localized lung adenocarcinoma, a non-small cell subtype. This TCR came from a male donor with lung adenocarcinoma. The CD4 and CD8 labels of this study may be unreliable. Sequenced material: CD8+ T cells from the margin of a lung tumor.

This chain's CDR3 is CAISVSGEGYTF. In nucleotides, the CDR3 is TGTGCCATCAGTGTTAGTGGAGAAGGCTACACCTTC. The chain recombines TRBV10-3 with TRBJ1-2; D is unclear. There are 12 residues in the CDR3. Trimming took 4 bases from V and 8 from J, leaving 11 bases between them. Germline V gene lookup returns CDR1 ENHRY and CDR2 SYGVKD.